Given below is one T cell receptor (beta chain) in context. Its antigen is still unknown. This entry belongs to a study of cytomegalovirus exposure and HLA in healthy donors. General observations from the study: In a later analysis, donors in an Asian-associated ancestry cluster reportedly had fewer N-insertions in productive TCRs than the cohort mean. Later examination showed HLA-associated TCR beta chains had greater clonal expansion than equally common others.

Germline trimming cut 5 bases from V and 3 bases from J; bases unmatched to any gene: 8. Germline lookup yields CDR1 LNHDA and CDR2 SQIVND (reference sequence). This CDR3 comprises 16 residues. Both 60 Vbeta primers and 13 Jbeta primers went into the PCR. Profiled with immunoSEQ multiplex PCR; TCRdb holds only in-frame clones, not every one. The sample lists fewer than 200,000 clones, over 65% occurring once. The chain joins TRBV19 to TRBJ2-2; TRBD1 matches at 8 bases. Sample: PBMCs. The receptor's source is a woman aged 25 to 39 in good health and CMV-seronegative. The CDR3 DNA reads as TGTGCCAGTAGTTTCGGGACAGGACCTTACACCGGGGAGCTGTTTTTT. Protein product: CASSFGTGPYTGELFF.